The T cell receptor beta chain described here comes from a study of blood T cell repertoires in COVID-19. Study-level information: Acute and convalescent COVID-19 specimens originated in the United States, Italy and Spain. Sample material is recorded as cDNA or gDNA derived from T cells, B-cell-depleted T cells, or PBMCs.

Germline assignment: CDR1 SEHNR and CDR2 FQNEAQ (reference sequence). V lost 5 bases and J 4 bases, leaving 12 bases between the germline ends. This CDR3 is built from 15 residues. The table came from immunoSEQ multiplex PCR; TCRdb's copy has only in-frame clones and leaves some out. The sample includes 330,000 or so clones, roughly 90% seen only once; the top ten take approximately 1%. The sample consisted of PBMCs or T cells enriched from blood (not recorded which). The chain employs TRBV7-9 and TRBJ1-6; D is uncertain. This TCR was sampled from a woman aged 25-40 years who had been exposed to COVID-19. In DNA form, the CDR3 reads TGTGCCAGCAGCCCCCCCGAGGGTTATAATTCACCCCTCCACTTT. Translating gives CASSPPEGYNSPLHF.